The TCR beta chain described here comes from a study of tumor and adjacent non-tumor tissue in lung cancer. The wider study: The patients, approximately nine men and roughly 5 women, were about 31 to 76 with stage I to III disease. On average, productive TCRbeta reads reached roughly 4 million per sample. General study findings and limits: Tumor repertoires had a smaller top 100 clone share than normal lung.

TCRbeta libraries were built with three rounds of nested PCR, modified from ARM-PCR. TCRdb passed the multiplex PCR reads through MiXCR, listing each CDR3 protein once. The sample has around 76,000 distinct CDR3 sequences, about 80% seen once. On this clonotype: Its cognate antigen is unknown.

This sample's RNA came from whole unsorted tissue. This non-tumor lung sample came from over 3 cm beyond the tumor edge. CDR3 length: 13 residues. The V end lost 8 bases, the J end lost 7 bases, and 15 bases lay between the germline ends. The germline CDR1 and CDR2 sequences are MDHEN and SYDVKM. The V call is TRBV28, the J call TRBJ2-1; D is tentatively TRBD1 or TRBD2 (5 bases each). The source material was distant non-tumor lung tissue. The clonotype originates from a man aged 65 to 85 with non-small cell lung cancer. DNA for the CDR3: TGTGCCAGCGGGAAGGGGACCGTTAATGAGCAGTTCTTC. Translation gives CASGKGTVNEQFF.